The entry that follows covers one T cell receptor beta chain sequence. Its antigen is not yet known. The record originates from a study of T cells expressing NK-cell markers (TCRdb year 2020). At the level of the whole study: Eight donors provided sorted CD3+CD56+NKG2C+, CD3+CD56+NKG2C- and CD3+CD56-NKG2C+ T-cell subsets, whose TCR beta-chain repertoires were profiled. Among the eight sequenced donors, seven were HCMV-seropositive and one was HCMV-seronegative. The eight sequenced donors were randomly selected healthy volunteers, three men and five women. Libraries were sequenced as 2 x 150 bp reads on Illumina HiSeq 2000/2500, MiSeq or NextSeq.

A commercial ELISA kit detecting HCMV-specific IgG in serum was used to determine HCMV serostatus. Ficoll density gradient centrifugation was used to isolate peripheral blood mononuclear cells from blood. The sample was run on an Illumina HiSeq 2000. TCR beta cDNA libraries were prepared using 5'RACE template switching, which introduced a universal primer site and unique molecular identifiers. cDNA synthesis was primed from the TCR beta constant segment, followed by two successive PCR amplification steps. The authors processed their data as follows. Reads were demultiplexed and grouped by UMI with MIGEC, and clonotypes were assembled and quantified with MiTCR. To exclude erroneous sequences, only TCR cDNA sequences supported by at least two reads were retained. The tcR package was used for downstream repertoire analysis, with clonotypes matched between fractions based on CDR3 nucleotide sequence plus V segment. VDJmatch was used to annotate antigen specificity against VDJdb, with one amino acid substitution in CDR3 allowed. Each CDR3 protein sequence appears as one entry after TCRdb reprocessed the reads, and no DNA is included. These V and J calls rely on TCRdb rather than the paper's analysis. The sample table holds a few hundred thousand distinct CDR3 sequences. Of the sample, over 4% falls within the top ten clones.

Overall study outcomes, separate from this receptor: Those dominant clonotypes were again the most abundant among CD3+CD56-NKG2C+ cells in a few donors, at about 28.3-60.1%. In several donors, the dominant CD3+CD56+NKG2C+ clonotypes ranked among the top 10 CD8+ clonotypes, making up about 1.0-7.0% of CD8+ T cells. Whether the expanded NKG2C-expressing T cell clones were specific for HCMV antigens remained unclear.

This TCR derives from a man aged 18 to 70 in good health. The sample was blood T cells: a sorted CD56 or NKG2C T cell subset, CD4+ or CD8+ T cells, or bulk PBMC T cells (not recorded which).

The CDR3 has the sequence CASSSPTGFNQPQHF. The chain uses TRBV28 and TRBJ1-5; checking the TCRdb D call of TRBD1 is not possible without DNA. Looking up the germline V gene yields CDR1 MDHEN and CDR2 SYDVKM. The CDR3 starts with the cysteine, ends with the phenylalanine, and has 15 residues. The nucleotide record is missing. With the portions outside the CDR3 filled from the reference TRBV28 and TRBJ1-5 genes, the complete variable region becomes DVKVTQSSRYLVKRTGEKVFLECVQDMDHENMFWYRQDPGLGLRLIYFSYDVKMKEKGDIPEGYSVSREKKERFSLILESASTNQTSMYLCASSSPTGFNQPQHFGDGTRLSIL.